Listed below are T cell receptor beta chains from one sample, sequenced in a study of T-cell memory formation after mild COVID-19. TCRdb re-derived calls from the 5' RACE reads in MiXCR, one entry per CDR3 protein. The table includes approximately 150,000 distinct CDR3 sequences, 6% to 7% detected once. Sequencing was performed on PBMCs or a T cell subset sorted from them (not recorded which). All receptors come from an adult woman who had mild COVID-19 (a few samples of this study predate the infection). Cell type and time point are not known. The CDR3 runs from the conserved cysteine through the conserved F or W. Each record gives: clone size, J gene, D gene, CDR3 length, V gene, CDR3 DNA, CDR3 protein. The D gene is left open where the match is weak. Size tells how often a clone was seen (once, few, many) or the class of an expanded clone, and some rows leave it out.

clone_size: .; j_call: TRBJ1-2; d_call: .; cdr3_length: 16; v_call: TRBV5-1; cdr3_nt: TGCGCCAGCAGCTTGGGGGGCTCGACTGGGGTCAATGGCTACACCTTC; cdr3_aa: CASSLGGSTGVNGYTF
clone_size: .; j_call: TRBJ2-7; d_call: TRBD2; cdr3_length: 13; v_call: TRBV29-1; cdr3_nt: TGCAGCGTACCCGGGACTACCTCTCACGAGCAGTACTTC; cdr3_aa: CSVPGTTSHEQYF
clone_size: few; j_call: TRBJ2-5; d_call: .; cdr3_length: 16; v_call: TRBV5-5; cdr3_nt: TGTGCCAGCAGCTTGTACGTCGTCCAGGGCCAAGAGACCCAGTACTTC; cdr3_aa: CASSLYVVQGQETQYF
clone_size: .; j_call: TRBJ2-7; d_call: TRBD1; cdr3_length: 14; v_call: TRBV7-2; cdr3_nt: TGTGCCAGCAGCTCCTCGACAGGGGGGTACGAGCAGTACTTC; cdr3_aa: CASSSSTGGYEQYF
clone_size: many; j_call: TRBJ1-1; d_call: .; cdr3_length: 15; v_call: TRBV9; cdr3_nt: TGTGCCAGCAGCGTAGAACCTCATCGGAACACTGAAGCTTTCTTT; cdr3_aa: CASSVEPHRNTEAFF
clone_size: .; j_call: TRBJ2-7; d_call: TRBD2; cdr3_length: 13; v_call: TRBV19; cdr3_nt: TGTGCCAGTATGCTAGCGGGGGACTACGAGCAGTACTTC; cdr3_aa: CASMLAGDYEQYF
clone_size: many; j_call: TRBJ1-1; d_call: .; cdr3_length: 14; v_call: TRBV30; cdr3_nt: TGTGCCTGGAGTGTCCAGAGCGGGAACACTGAAGCTTTCTTT; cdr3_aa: CAWSVQSGNTEAFF
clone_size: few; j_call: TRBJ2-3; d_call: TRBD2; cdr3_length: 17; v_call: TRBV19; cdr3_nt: TGTGCCAGTAGCCAACGTCTAGCGGGGGCGCCCACAGATACGCAGTATTTT; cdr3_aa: CASSQRLAGAPTDTQYF
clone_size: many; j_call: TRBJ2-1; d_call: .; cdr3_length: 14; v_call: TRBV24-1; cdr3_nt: TGTGCCACCAGTGATTTAAGGGACAACTATGAGCAGTTCTTC; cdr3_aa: CATSDLRDNYEQFF
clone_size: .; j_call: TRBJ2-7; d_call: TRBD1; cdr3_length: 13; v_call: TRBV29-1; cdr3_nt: TGCAGCGTTGATGGCAGGGGGCATTACGAGCAGTACTTC; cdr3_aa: CSVDGRGHYEQYF
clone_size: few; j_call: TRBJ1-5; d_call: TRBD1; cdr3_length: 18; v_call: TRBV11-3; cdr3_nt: TGTGCCAGCAACCTATCGCACAGGGGAAACCGAGAAAATCAGCCCCAGCATTTT; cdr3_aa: CASNLSHRGNRENQPQHF
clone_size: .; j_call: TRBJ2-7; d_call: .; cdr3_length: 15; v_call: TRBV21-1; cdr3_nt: TGTGCCAGCAGCAAAAGGCAAGACAGGGGTTACGAGCAGTACTTC; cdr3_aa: CASSKRQDRGYEQYF
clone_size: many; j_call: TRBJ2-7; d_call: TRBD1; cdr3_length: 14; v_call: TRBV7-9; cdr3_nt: TGTGCCAGCAGCTTTGCAGGGGGCTCCTACGAGCAGTACTTC; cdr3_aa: CASSFAGGSYEQYF
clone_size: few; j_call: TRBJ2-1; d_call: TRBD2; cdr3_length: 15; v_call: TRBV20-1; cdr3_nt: TGCAGTGCTTTTAGCGGGGGGGCCTCCTACAATGAGCAGTTCTTC; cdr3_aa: CSAFSGGASYNEQFF
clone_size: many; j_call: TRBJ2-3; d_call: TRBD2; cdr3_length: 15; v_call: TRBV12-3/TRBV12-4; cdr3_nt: TGTGCCAGCAGTTCCTTCGGGGGGGCCTCAGATACGCAGTATTTT; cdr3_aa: CASSSFGGASDTQYF
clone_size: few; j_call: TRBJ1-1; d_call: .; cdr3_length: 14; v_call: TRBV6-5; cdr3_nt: TGTGCCAGCAGTTATCTACAGATGAACACTGAAGCTTTCTTT; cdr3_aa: CASSYLQMNTEAFF
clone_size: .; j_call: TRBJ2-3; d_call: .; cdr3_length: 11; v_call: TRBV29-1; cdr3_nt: TGCAGCTCTCGGGACTTGGATACGCAGTATTTT; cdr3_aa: CSSRDLDTQYF
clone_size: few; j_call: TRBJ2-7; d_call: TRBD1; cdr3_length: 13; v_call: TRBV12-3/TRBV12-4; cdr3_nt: TGTGCCAGCAGCGCGCGGACAGGGACCGAGCAGTACTTC; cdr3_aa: CASSARTGTEQYF
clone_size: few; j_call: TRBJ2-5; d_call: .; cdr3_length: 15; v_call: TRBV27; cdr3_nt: TGTGCCAGCAGAGCCGGACAGACGTACCAAGAGACCCAGTACTTC; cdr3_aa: CASRAGQTYQETQYF
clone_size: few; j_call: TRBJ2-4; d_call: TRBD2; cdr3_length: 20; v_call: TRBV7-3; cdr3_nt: TGTGCCAGCAGCTTCACGTCTAGCGGAGCGGTTAACCTAGCCAAAAACATTCAGTACTTC; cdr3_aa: CASSFTSSGAVNLAKNIQYF
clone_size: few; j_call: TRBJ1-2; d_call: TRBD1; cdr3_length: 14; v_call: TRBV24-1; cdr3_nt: TGTGCCACCAGTGACTTAGACAGGGACGGTGGCTACACCTTC; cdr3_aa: CATSDLDRDGGYTF
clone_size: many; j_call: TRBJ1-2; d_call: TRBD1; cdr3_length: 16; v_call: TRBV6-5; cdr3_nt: TGTGCCAGCACCTATTCCCGGGACAGGGTTCGGTATGGCTACACCTTC; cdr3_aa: CASTYSRDRVRYGYTF
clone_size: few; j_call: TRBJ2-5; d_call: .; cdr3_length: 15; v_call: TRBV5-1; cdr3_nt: TGCGCCAGCAGCCCAGCGGGACAGCTACAAGAGACCCAGTACTTC; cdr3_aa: CASSPAGQLQETQYF
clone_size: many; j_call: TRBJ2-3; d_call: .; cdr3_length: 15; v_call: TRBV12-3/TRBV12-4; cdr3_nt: TGTGCCAGCAGTTTTGGCGGGGCCAGCACAGATACGCAGTATTTT; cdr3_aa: CASSFGGASTDTQYF
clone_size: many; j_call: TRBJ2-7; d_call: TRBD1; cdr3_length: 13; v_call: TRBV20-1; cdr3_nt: TGCAGTGCTCCCGGGACAGGGGGATACGAGCAGTACTTC; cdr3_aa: CSAPGTGGYEQYF
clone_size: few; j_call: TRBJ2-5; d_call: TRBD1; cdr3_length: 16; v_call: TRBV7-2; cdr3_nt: TGTGCCAGCAGCCCCCCATCAGGGGGACAGGGAGAGACCCAGTACTTC; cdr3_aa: CASSPPSGGQGETQYF
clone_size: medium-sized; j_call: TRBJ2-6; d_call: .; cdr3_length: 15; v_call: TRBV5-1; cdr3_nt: TGCGCCAGCAGCTTGGAGGGGGTTGGGGCCAACGTCCTGACTTTC; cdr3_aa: CASSLEGVGANVLTF
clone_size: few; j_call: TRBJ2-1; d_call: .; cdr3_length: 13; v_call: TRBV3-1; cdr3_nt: TGTGCCAGCAGCCAAGATCTCCACAATGAGCAGTTCTTC; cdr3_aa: CASSQDLHNEQFF